This record concerns one T cell receptor (beta chain) sequence. Its antigen is undetermined. The entry originates in a study of T cell responses to AZD1222 COVID-19 vaccine. General study results and limits: There were mostly white British donors and more females than males, and clonal diversity was possibly underestimated. Spike-specific TCRs gained breadth and depth after people received two AZD1222 doses.

Sequencing used immunoSEQ multiplex PCR; TCRdb keeps in-frame clones, though not all of them. The table records 80,000 to 100,000 clones, approximately 83% of them present only once. Doses given second, at about 4 or about 12 weeks, were pooled. Trimming cost V 5 bases and J 4 bases, with 17 bases left between them. The CDR3 sequence is 15 residues long. Germline V gives CDR1 MNHEY, CDR2 SVGEGT. Sequenced here: peripheral blood, sampled 28 days after the second AZD1222 dose. The rearrangement joins TRBV6-2 or TRBV6-3 to TRBJ2-5; D might be TRBD1 or TRBD2, each matching 5 bases. The source of this sequence is an adult who received the AZD1222 COVID-19 vaccine. CDR3 residues: CASSKRGRVRETQYF. CDR3 sequence (DNA): TGTGCCAGCAGTAAACGGGGACGAGTCCGAGAGACCCAGTACTTC.